The 26 T cell receptor beta chains presented below share a single source sample, sequenced in a study of T cells in localized non-small cell lung cancer. Clones were read by immunoSEQ multiplex PCR, and TCRdb kept only the in-frame ones, dropping some. This sample has about 33,000 clones, with approximately 94% found just once. The source was peripheral blood, collected before any cancer treatment. Receptors originate from a female donor older than 55 with stage I lung adenocarcinoma.

The chain recombines TRBV11-2 with TRBJ2-3, with 8 bases fitting TRBD1. The V gene's germline CDR1 is SGHAT and CDR2 FQNNGV. This CDR3 comprises 16 residues. The V and J ends lost 5 bases and 1 base, in that order; junction bases with no gene match: 8. This CDR3 reads CASSLRTGKGTDTQYF. The CDR3 bases are TGTGCCAGCAGCCTCCGGACAGGGAAAGGCACAGATACGCAGTATTTT.

The chain joins TRBV21-1 to TRBJ2-7; the tabulated D call, TRBD1, remains unverified against the DNA. TRBV21-1 corresponds to a pseudogene. This CDR3 is 13 amino acids long. The CDR3 here is CASSHGHSYEQYV. DNA of the CDR3: TGTGCCAGCAGCCACGGACACTCCTACGAGCAGTACGTC.

V gene TRBV11-2 combines with J gene TRBJ2-7, with 9 positions matching TRBD2. The CDR3 extends over 18 amino acids. Germline V CDR1 and CDR2: SGHAT, FQNNGV. With 1 base clipped from V and 0 bases from J, the junction kept 10 bases outside the gene matches. In nucleotides, the CDR3 is TGTGCCAGCAGCTTAGTCCCCAAGCGGGGGGCCAGCTCCTACGAGCAGTACGTC. This codes for CASSLVPKRGASSYEQYV.

This clone has just one count. V usage is TRBV11-3 and J usage is TRBJ2-2, with D perhaps matching TRBD1 (5 bases). The ends were cut back, 3 bases at V and 5 bases at J, with 7 bases in the middle. This CDR3 contains 13 residues. The V gene's germline CDR1 is SGHNT and CDR2 YENEEA. CDR3 sequence reads: CASSFPGTGELFF. CDR3 bases: TGTGCCAGCAGCTTCCCAGGGACCGGGGAGCTGTTTTTT.

The CDR3 spells CASSFGGWGAVSYEQYV. Here the CDR3 DNA reads TGTGCCAGCAGCTTCGGGGGCTGGGGGGCCGTATCCTACGAGCAGTACGTC. This chain connects TRBV11-2 to TRBJ2-7; D may match TRBD1 or TRBD2 (6 bases each). The germline gives CDR1 SGHAT, CDR2 FQNNGV. This CDR3 comprises 17 residues. Trimming removed 3 bases from V and 1 base from J, with 19 bases in between.

V and J are TRBV11-1 and TRBJ1-4, with 9 bases aligning to TRBD1. The CDR3 runs to 15 residues. V was clipped by 5 bases and J by 5 bases; unmatched bases: 6. Per germline, CDR1 SGHAT and CDR2 FQDESV (reference sequence). The CDR3 sequence is CASSRTGAENEKLFF. The CDR3 DNA reads as TGTGCCAGCAGCCGGACAGGGGCCGAAAATGAAAAACTGTTTTTT.

The genes are TRBV7-2 and TRBJ2-5, with 8 positions matching TRBD2. There are 16 residues in the CDR3. V shed 5 bases and J 5 bases; nucleotides not matched to a gene: 13. Germline values: CDR1 SGHTA, CDR2 FQGNSA. CDR3 in amino acids: CASSPRRGVSGETQYF. CDR3 nucleotide sequence: TGTGCCAGCAGCCCCCGGCGGGGGGTGTCTGGGGAGACCCAGTACTTC.

This chain uses TRBV9 with TRBJ1-3, with D tentatively TRBD1 (6 bases). Germline-derived CDR1 and CDR2 are SGDLS and YYNGEE. The V end was cut by 0 bases, the J end by 0 bases, with 10 bases between. CDR3 size: 16 residues. CDR3 in DNA: TGTGCCAGCAGCGTAGGGACAGAGTTCTCTGGAAACACCATATATTTT. Translated: CASSVGTEFSGNTIYF.

The V gene is TRBV19, the J gene TRBJ2-1; D unclear. V dropped 3 bases and J dropped 0 bases, with 9 bases sitting between them. The CDR3 extends over 15 amino acids. The germline gives CDR1 LNHDA, CDR2 SQIVND (reference sequence). DNA for the CDR3: TGTGCCAGTAGTATTACGGAGAGCTCCTACAATGAGCAGTTCTTC. Encoded protein: CASSITESSYNEQFF. The full variable domain, completed using reference TRBV19 and TRBJ2-1, is DGGITQSPKYLFRKEGQNVTLSCEQNLNHDAMYWYRQDPGQGLRLIYYSQIVNDFQKGDIAEGYSVSREKKESFPLTVTSAQKNPTAFYLCASSITESSYNEQFFGPGTRLTVL.

V is TRBV9 and J is TRBJ2-1, with D tentatively TRBD1 (5 bases). Germline V gene lookup returns CDR1 SGDLS and CDR2 YYNGEE. The CDR3 sequence is 14 residues long. V lost 1 base and J lost 5, with 10 bases in between. This CDR3 reads CASSVNRMDNEQFF. The CDR3 nucleotides read TGTGCCAGCAGCGTAAACAGGATGGACAATGAGCAGTTCTTC.

The chain combines TRBV7-6 with TRBJ2-3; D unresolved. Germline lookup yields CDR1 SGHVS and CDR2 FNYEAQ. The V gene lost 6 bases and the J gene lost 2 bases, with 9 bases spanning the gap. This CDR3 is built from 13 residues. DNA of the CDR3: TGTGCCAGCAGAACAGCTAACACAGATACGCAGTATTTT. Protein product: CASRTANTDTQYF.

This chain links TRBV7-9 with TRBJ1-1; TRBD1 might be the D (5 bases). This CDR3 is 14 amino acids long. Trimming took off 5 bases at V and 0 bases at J, with 10 bases between the two ends. Germline V lookup: CDR1 SEHNR, CDR2 FQNEAQ (reference sequence). CDR3 region: CASSPGGMNTEAFF. Written as DNA, the CDR3 is TGTGCCAGCAGCCCCGGGGGTATGAACACTGAAGCTTTCTTT.

The chain couples TRBV28 to TRBJ1-5; D perhaps matches TRBD1 (6 bases). The CDR3 runs 14 residues. Germline assignment: CDR1 MDHEN and CDR2 SYDVKM. Between the trimmed V and J ends, which lost 2 bases and 3 bases, there was a span of 8 bases. The CDR3: CASSLGGTNQPQHF. DNA for the CDR3: TGTGCCAGCAGTTTAGGGGGCACCAATCAGCCCCAGCATTTT. Full variable domain (rest looked up from reference TRBV28 and TRBJ1-5): DVKVTQSSRYLVKRTGEKVFLECVQDMDHENMFWYRQDPGLGLRLIYFSYDVKMKEKGDIPEGYSVSREKKERFSLILESASTNQTSMYLCASSLGGTNQPQHFGDGTRLSIL.

V usage is TRBV6-1 and J usage is TRBJ1-5; D not resolved. Germline V CDR1 and CDR2: MNHNS, SASEGT. Trimming stripped 2 bases from V and 5 bases from J, with 16 bases between. The CDR3 sequence is 16 residues long. CDR3: CASSERSWYQDQPQHF. The CDR3 coding sequence is TGTGCCAGCAGTGAACGATCGTGGTATCAGGATCAGCCCCAGCATTTT.

CDR3 protein: CASSLSRDNHNQPQHF. CDR3 coding DNA: TGTGCCAGCAGCTTATCCCGGGACAACCACAATCAGCCCCAGCATTTT. The rearrangement uses TRBV11-2 and TRBJ1-5; D is perhaps TRBD1 (6 bases). This CDR3 spans 16 amino acids. From germline, CDR1 is SGHAT and CDR2 FQNNGV. Trimming took 2 bases from V and 3 from J, leaving 14 bases between them.

This chain connects TRBV6-6 to TRBJ1-3; D perhaps matches TRBD1 (6 bases). In germline, CDR1 is MNHNY, CDR2 SVGAGI (reference sequence). The CDR3 consists of 15 residues. Trimming removed 6 bases at V and 4 bases at J, with 16 bases between. The CDR3 DNA sequence: TGTGCCAGCAGCCTCAGGGGTCCCACCGGAAACACCATATATTTT. This gives the protein CASSLRGPTGNTIYF.

The chain couples TRBV25-1 to TRBJ1-3; perhaps TRBD1 as D (5 bases). Germline loops: CDR1 MGHDK, CDR2 SYGVNS. The CDR3 has 15 amino acids. Trimming stripped 3 bases from V and 0 bases from J, with 9 bases between. The CDR3 sequence is CASSDWGSSGNTIYF. The DNA for the CDR3 is TGTGCCAGCAGTGATTGGGGCAGCTCTGGAAACACCATATATTTT.

This chain links TRBV5-1 with TRBJ2-1; D is perhaps TRBD1 or TRBD2 (7 bases each). The CDR3 has 18 amino acids. V shed 4 bases and J shed 4 bases, with 24 bases lying between them. The germline gives CDR1 SGHRS, CDR2 YFSETQ. CDR3: CASSPLTANRGGYNEQFF. The CDR3, as DNA: TGCGCCAGCAGCCCACTGACGGCAAACAGGGGAGGGTACAATGAGCAGTTCTTC.

The gene calls are TRBV19 and TRBJ1-5; perhaps TRBD1 as D (5 bases). Germline loops: CDR1 LNHDA, CDR2 SQIVND (reference sequence). V was pared by 5 bases and J by 3 bases, with 17 bases between. The CDR3 contains 16 residues. In nucleotides, the CDR3 is TGTGCCAGTAGTCCCAGAACAGGAGGGAACAATCAGCCCCAGCATTTT. Translation gives CASSPRTGGNNQPQHF.

The rearrangement links TRBV18 to TRBJ1-2; 11 positions match TRBD1. This CDR3 region has 16 residues. With V trimmed by 6 bases and J by 1 base, 7 bases remained unmatched. The germline V gene encodes CDR1 KGHSH and CDR2 LQKENI. The CDR3 reads CASSPPGQGVNYGYTF. The CDR3 DNA reads as TGTGCCAGCTCTCCGCCGGGACAGGGGGTTAACTATGGCTACACCTTC.

The chain carries TRBV27 and TRBJ1-5; D is unresolved. Germline lookup yields CDR1 MNHEY and CDR2 SMNVEV (reference sequence). CDR3 length: 15 residues. The V gene lost 0 bases and the J gene lost 1 base, with 7 bases spanning the gap. CDR3 sequence (DNA): TGTGCCAGCAGTTTATCAAGCTCCAGCAATCAGCCCCAGCATTTT. Translating it yields CASSLSSSSNQPQHF.

This clone was observed a single time. This chain links TRBV7-9 with TRBJ1-1, with TRBD1 matching 8 bases. This CDR3 is built from 16 residues. CDR1 is SEHNR and CDR2 is FQNEAQ in the germline V gene (reference sequence). Trimming took 4 bases from V and 4 from J; bases not matched to a gene: 11. The CDR3 DNA sequence: TGTGCCAGCAGCTCATCCCCCGGACAGGGAGGCACTGAAGCTTTCTTT. Encoded protein: CASSSSPGQGGTEAFF.

CDR3 sequence reads: CASSKEEGKALGYTF. CDR3 coding DNA: TGTGCCAGCAGCAAAGAAGAGGGGAAGGCTCTTGGCTACACCTTC. This chain connects TRBV21-1 to TRBJ1-2. TRBV21-1 is designated a pseudogene. The CDR3 is made up of 15 amino acids.

The J gene is TRBJ2-5, the V gene TRBV2; maybe TRBD2 (5 bases). The CDR3 has 13 amino acids. CDR1 is SNHLY and CDR2 is FYNNEI in the germline V gene. Trimming took 1 base from V and 7 from J, leaving 10 bases between them. CDR3 protein: CASSEVLRGTQYF. The CDR3 DNA reads TGTGCCAGCAGTGAAGTGCTACGGGGGACCCAGTACTTC.

Judged by abundance, this clone is large. The V call is TRBV7-9, the J call TRBJ2-2; the D gene is possibly TRBD1 (6 bases). CDR1 is SEHNR, CDR2 FQNEAQ, per germline (reference sequence). The CDR3 is 16 amino acids. V shed 5 bases and J shed 4 bases, with 17 bases lying between them. The CDR3 coding sequence is TGTGCCAGCAGCCCAGCACAGGGTTCGGGCACCGGGGAGCTGTTTTTT. Translation: CASSPAQGSGTGELFF.

J is TRBJ2-7 and V is TRBV7-2, with D perhaps assigned TRBD1 or TRBD2 (5 bases each). The germline V and J ends were trimmed by 5 bases and 2 bases, with 16 bases remaining between them. Germline CDR1 reads SGHTA; CDR2 reads FQGNSA. CDR3 length: 15 amino acids. In DNA form, the CDR3 reads TGTGCCAGCAGCACTAGGACGGGACCCACCTACGAGCAGTACTTC. It codes for CASSTRTGPTYEQYF.